The clone carrying this T cell receptor beta chain was seen a handful of times. Participants were placed into cohorts based on the clinical history they reported. The sample belongs to a study of blood T cell repertoires in COVID-19. Study context: The United States, Italy and Spain were the sources of the acute and convalescent COVID-19 samples.

J gave up 3 bases and V 6 bases, and 7 bases lay outside the gene matches. From germline, CDR1 is SQVTM and CDR2 ANQGSEA. The CDR3 totals 15 residues. Profiling relied on immunoSEQ multiplex PCR, and the TCRdb table lists in-frame clones only, not all of them. Among 350,000 to 450,000 clones listed, over 75% were seen once. The J gene is TRBJ2-7, the V gene TRBV29-1, with 14 bases identical to TRBD2. This TCR came from a man between 40 and 49 years old in a cohort exposed to, infected with or recovered from COVID-19 (not recorded which). The sequenced sample was PBMCs or T cells enriched from blood (not recorded which). The CDR3 spells CSVKGLAGESYEQYF. The CDR3 DNA reads as TGCAGCGTAAAGGGACTAGCGGGAGAGAGCTACGAGCAGTACTTC.